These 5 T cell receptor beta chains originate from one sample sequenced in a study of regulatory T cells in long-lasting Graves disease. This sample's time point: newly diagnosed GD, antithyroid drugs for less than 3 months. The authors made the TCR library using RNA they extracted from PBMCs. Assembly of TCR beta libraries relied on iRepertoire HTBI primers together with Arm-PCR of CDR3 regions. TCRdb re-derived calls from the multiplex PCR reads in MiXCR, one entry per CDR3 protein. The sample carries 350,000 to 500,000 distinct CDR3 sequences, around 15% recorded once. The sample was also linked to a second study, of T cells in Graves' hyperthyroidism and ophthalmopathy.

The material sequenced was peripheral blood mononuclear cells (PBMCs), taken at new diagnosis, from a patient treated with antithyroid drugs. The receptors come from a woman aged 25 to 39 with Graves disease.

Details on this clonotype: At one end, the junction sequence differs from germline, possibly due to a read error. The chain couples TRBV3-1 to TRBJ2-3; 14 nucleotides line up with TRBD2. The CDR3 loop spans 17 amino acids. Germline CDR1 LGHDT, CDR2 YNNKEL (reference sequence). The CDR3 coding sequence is TGTGCCAGCGGCCAGGGGACTAGCGGGAGAAGGTCAGATACGCAGTATTTT. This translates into CASGQGTSGRRSDTQYF.

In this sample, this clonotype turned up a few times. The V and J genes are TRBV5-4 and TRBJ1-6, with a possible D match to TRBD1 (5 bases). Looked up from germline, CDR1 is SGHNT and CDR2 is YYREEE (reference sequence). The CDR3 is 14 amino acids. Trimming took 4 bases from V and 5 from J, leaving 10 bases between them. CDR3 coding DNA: TGTGCCAGCAGCCCCCGGGACCATAATTCACCCCTCCACTTT. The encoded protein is CASSPRDHNSPLHF.

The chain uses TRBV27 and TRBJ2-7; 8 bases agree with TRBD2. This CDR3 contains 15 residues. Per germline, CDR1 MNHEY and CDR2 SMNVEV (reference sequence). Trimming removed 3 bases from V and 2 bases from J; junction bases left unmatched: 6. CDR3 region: CASSFKTGLAYEQYF. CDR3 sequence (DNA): TGTGCCAGCAGTTTCAAGACGGGACTAGCCTACGAGCAGTACTTC.

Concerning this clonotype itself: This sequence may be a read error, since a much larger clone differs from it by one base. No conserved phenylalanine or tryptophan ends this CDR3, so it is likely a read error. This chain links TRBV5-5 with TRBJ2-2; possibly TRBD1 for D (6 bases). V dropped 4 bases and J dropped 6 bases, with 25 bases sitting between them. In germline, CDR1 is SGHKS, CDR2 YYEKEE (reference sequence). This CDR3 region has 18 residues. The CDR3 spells CASSAARGIPLVPGELFL. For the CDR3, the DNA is TGTGCCAGCAGCGCCGCGAGGGGGATCCCACTTGTTCCCGGGGAGCTGTTTCTT.

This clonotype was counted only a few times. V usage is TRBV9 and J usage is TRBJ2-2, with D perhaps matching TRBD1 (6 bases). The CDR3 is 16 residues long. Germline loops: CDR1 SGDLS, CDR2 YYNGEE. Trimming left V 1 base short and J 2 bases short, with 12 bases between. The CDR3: CASSVTGRSNTGELFF. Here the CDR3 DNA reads TGTGCCAGCAGCGTAACAGGGCGGAGTAACACCGGGGAGCTGTTTTTT.